This T cell receptor (beta chain) was recorded in a study of identical twins. TCRdb called the 5' RACE reads again in MiXCR, with one record for every CDR3 protein. The profile shows 600,000 to 700,000 distinct CDR3 sequences, around 21% of them singletons. Deletions cut 7 bases from V and 6 bases from J, with 14 bases between. CDR1 is SGHRS and CDR2 is YFSETQ in the germline V gene. The CDR3 runs 12 residues. These sequences were also reported in another study, on T cells expressing NK-cell markers. Per that paper: Most of the eight sequenced donors tested HCMV-seropositive; one tested seronegative.

The clonotype comes from a woman between 18 and 29 years old in good health. V and J are TRBV5-1 and TRBJ2-7, with D hard to call. Sequenced: PBMCs. The CDR3 spells CASSRPGSEQYF. The CDR3, as DNA: TGCGCCAGCTCACGTCCGGGTTCCGAGCAGTACTTC.